What follows describes a single TCR beta chain. The CDR3 runs to 13 residues. Trimming took 2 bases from V and 6 from J, leaving 9 bases between them. Germline CDR1 reads SNHLY; CDR2 reads FYNNEI. This sample is drawn from a study of blood T cell repertoires in COVID-19. For the study at large: Acute and convalescent COVID-19 samples came from the United States, Italy and Spain.

Assay: immunoSEQ multiplex PCR; the TCRdb copy retains only in-frame clones and omits some. The data contain hundreds of thousands of clones, approximately 91% of them singletons. The origin of this receptor is a woman aged 60 to 75 who had recovered from COVID-19. Sequencing used PBMCs or T cells enriched from blood (not recorded which). This chain connects TRBV2 to TRBJ2-3; D gene uncertain. Here the CDR3 DNA reads TGTGCCAGCAGTGAACTAGATTTGGATACGCAGTATTTT. It yields the protein CASSELDLDTQYF. Looking up the rest from reference TRBV2 and TRBJ2-3 gives the full variable domain: EPEVTQTPSHQVTQMGQEVILRCVPISNHLYFYWYRQILGQKVEFLVSFYNNEISEKSEIFDDQFSVERPDGSNFTLKIRSTKLEDSAMYFCASSELDLDTQYFGPGTRLTVL.